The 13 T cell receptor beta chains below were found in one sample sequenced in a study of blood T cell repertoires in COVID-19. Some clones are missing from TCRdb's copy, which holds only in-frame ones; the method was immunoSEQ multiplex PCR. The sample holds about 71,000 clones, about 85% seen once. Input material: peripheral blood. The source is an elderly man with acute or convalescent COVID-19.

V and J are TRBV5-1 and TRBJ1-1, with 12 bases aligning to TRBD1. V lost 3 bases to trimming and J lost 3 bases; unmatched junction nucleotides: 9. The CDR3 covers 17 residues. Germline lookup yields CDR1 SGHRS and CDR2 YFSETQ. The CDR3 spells CASSSRDRGRMDTEAFF. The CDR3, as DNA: TGCGCCAGCAGCTCCCGGGACAGGGGGCGCATGGACACTGAAGCTTTCTTT.

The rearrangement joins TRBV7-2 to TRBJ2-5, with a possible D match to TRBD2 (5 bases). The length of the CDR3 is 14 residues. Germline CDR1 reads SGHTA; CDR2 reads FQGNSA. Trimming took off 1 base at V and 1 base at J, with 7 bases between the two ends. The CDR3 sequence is CASSLVRVQETQYF. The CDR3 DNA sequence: TGTGCCAGCAGCTTAGTGCGGGTCCAAGAGACCCAGTACTTC.

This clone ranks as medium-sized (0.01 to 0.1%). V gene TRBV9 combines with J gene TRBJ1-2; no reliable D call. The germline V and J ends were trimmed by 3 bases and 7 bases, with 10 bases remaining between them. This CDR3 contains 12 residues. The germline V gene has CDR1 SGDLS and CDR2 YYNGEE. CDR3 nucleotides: TGTGCCAGCAGCGAGCAGGTCGCTGGCTACACCTTC. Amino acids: CASSEQVAGYTF.

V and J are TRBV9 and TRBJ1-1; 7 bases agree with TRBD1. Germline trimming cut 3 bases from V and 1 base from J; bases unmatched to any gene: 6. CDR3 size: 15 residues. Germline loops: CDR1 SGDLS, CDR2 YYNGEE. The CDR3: CASSALTGTNTEAFF. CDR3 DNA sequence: TGTGCCAGCAGCGCCCTGACAGGGACGAACACTGAAGCTTTCTTT. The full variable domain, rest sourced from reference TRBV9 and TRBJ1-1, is DSGVTQTPKHLITATGQRVTLRCSPRSGDLSVYWYQQSLDQGLQFLIQYYNGEERAKGNILERFSAQQFPDLHSELNLSSLELGDSALYFCASSALTGTNTEAFFGQGTRLTVV.

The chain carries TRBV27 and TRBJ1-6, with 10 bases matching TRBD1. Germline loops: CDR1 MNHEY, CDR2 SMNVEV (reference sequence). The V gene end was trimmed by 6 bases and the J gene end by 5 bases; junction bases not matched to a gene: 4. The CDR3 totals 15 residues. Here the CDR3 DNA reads TGTGCCAGCAGGGCCGGGACAGGGGATAATTCACCCCTCCACTTT. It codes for CASRAGTGDNSPLHF.

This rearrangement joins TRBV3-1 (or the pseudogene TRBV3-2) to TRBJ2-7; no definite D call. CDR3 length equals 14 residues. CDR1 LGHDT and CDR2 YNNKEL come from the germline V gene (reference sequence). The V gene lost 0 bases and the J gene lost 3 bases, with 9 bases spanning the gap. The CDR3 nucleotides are TGTGCCAGCAGCCAAGACAACTACGTCTACGAGCAGTACTTC. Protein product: CASSQDNYVYEQYF.

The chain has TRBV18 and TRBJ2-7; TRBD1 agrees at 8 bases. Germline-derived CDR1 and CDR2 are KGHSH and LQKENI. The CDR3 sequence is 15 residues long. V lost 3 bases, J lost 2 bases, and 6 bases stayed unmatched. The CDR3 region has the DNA TGTGCCAGCTCACCGGGAACGACAGGGGCCTACGAGCAGTACTTC. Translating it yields CASSPGTTGAYEQYF.

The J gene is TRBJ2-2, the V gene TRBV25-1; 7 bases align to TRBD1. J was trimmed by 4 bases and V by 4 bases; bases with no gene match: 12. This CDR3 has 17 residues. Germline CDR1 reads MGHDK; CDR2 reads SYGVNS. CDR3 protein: CASSGIPGQRGTGELFF. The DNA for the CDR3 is TGTGCCAGCAGTGGGATTCCGGGACAGCGTGGCACCGGGGAGCTGTTTTTT.

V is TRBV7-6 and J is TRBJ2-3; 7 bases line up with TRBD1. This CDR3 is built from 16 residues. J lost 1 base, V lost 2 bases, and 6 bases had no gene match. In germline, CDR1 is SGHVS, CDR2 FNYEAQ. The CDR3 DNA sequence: TGTGCCAGCAGCTTAAAGGGTCAGGGGGGCACAGATACGCAGTATTTT. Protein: CASSLKGQGGTDTQYF. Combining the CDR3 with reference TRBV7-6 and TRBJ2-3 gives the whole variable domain GAGVSQSPRYKVTKRGQDVALRCDPISGHVSLYWYRQALGQGPEFLTYFNYEAQQDKSGLPNDRFSAERPEGSISTLTIQRTEQRDSAMYRCASSLKGQGGTDTQYFGPGTRLTVL.

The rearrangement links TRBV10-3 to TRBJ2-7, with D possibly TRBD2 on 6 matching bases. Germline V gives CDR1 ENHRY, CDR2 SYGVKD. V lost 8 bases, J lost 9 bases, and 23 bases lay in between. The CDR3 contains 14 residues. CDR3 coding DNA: TGTGCCATCTCGATTAGCGGAGATACCGGCGGGCAGTACTTC. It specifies CAISISGDTGGQYF.

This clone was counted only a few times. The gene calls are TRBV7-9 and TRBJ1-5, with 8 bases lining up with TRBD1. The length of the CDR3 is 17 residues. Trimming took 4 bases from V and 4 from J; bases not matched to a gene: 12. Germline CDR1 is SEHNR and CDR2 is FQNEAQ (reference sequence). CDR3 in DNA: TGTGCCAGCAGCTCCGGACAGGGAGGGCTGTGGAATCAGCCCCAGCATTTT. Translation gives CASSSGQGGLWNQPQHF.

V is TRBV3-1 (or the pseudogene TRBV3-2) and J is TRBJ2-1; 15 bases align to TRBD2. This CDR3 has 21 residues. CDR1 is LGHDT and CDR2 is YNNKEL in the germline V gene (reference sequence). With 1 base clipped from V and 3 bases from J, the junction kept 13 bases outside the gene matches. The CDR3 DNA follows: TGTGCCAGCAGCCAAGGGTCCGCCTTGGGACTAGCGGGGGGAAACTACAATGAGCAGTTCTTC. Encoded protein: CASSQGSALGLAGGNYNEQFF.

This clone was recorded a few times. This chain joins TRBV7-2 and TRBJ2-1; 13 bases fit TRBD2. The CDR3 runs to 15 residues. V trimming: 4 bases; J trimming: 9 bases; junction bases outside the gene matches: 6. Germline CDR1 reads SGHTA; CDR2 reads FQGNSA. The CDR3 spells CASSSGLAGFTEQFF. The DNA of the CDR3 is TGTGCCAGCAGCTCGGGACTAGCGGGATTTACTGAGCAGTTCTTC.